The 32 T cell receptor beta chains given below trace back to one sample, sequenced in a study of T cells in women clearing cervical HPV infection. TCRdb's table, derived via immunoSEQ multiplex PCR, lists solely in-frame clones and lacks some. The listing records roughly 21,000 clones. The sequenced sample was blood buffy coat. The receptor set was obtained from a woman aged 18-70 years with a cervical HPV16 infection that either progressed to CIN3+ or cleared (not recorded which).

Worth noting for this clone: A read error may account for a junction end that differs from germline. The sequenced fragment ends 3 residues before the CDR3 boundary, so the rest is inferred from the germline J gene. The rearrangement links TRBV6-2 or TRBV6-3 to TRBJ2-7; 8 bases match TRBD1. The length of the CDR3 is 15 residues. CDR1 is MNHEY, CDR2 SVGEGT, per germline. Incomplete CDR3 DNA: TGTGCCAGCATTTACAGGGGGAAGAGGGCCTACGAG. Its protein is CASIYRGKRAYE. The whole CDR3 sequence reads CASIYRGKRAYEQYF.

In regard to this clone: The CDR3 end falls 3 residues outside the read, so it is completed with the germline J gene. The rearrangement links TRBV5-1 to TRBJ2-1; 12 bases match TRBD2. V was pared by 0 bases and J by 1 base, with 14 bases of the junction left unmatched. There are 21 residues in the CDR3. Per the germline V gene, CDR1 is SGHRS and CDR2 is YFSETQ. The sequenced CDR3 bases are TGCGCCAGCAGCTTGGTTAAATCTCTAGCGGGAGGGATTGGATCCTACAATGAG. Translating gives CASSLVKSLAGGIGSYNE. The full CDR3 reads CASSLVKSLAGGIGSYNEQFF. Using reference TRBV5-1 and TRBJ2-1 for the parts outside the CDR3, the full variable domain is KAGVTQTPRYLIKTRGQQVTLSCSPISGHRSVSWYQQTPGQGLQFLFEYFSETQRNKGNFPGRFSGRQFSNSRSEMNVSTLELGDSALYLCASSLVKSLAGGIGSYNEQFFGPGTRLTVL.

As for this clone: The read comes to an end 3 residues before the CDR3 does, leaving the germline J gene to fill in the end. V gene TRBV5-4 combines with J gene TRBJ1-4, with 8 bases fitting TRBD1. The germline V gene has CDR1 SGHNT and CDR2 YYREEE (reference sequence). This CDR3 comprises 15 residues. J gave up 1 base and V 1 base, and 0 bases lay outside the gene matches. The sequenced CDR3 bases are TGTGCCAGCAGCTTGACAGGGGGAACTAATGAAAAA. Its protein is CASSLTGGTNEK. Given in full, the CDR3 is CASSLTGGTNEKLFF. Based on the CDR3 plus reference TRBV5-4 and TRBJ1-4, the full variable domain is ETGVTQSPTHLIKTRGQQVTLRCSSQSGHNTVSWYQQALGQGPQFIFQYYREEENGRGNFPPRFSGLQFPNYSSELNVNALELDDSALYLCASSLTGGTNEKLFFGSGTQLSVL.

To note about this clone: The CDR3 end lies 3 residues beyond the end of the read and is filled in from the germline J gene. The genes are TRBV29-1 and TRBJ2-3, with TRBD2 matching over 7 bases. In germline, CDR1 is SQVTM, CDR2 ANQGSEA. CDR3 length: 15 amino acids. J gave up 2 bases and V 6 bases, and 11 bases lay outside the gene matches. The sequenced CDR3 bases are TGCAGCGTGACCCTACTAGCGCTCCTCACAGATACG. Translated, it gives CSVTLLALLTDT. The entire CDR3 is CSVTLLALLTDTQYF.

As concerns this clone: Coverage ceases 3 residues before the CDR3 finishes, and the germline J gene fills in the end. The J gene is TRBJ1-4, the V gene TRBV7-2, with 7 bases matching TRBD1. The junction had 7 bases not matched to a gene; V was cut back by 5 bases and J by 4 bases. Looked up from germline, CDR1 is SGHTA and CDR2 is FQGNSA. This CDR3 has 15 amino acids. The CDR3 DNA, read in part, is TGTGCCAGCAGCACTCAGACAGGGAATAATGAAAAA. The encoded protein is CASSTQTGNNEK. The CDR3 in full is CASSTQTGNNEKLFF.

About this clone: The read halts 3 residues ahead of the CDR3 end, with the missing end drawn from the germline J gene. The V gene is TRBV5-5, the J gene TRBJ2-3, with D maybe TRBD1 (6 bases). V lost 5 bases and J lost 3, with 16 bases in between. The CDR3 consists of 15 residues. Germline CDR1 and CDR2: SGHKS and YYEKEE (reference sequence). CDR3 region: CASRSTGKGTDTQYF. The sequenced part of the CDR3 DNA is TGTGCCAGCAGGAGTACAGGGAAGGGGACAGATACG.

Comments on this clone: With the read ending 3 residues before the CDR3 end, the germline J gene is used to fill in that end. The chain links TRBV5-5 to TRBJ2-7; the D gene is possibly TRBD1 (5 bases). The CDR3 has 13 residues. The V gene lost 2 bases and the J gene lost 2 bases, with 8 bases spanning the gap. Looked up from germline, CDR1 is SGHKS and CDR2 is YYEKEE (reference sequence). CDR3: CASSLDRTYEQYF. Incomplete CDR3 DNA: TGTGCCAGCAGCTTAGACAGAACCTACGAG. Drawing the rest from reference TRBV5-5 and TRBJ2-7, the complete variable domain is DAGVTQSPTHLIKTRGQQVTLRCSPISGHKSVSWYQQVLGQGPQFIFQYYEKEERGRGNFPDRFSARQFPNYSSELNVNALLLGDSALYLCASSLDRTYEQYFGPGTRLTVT.

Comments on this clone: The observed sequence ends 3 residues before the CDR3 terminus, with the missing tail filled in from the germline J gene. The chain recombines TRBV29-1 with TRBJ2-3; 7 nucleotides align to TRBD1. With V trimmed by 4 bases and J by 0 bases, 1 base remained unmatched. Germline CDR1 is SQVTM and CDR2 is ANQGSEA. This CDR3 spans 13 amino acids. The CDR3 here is CSVVQGSTDTQYF. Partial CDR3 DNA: TGCAGCGTTGTACAGGGGAGCACAGATACG.

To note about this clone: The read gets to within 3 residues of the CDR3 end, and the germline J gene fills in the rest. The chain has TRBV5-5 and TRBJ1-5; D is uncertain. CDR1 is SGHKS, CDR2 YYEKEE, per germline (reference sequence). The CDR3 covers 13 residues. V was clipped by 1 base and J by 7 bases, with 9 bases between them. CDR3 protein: CASSLQVGQPQHF. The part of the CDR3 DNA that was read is TGTGCCAGCAGCTTGCAGGTTGGACAGCCC.

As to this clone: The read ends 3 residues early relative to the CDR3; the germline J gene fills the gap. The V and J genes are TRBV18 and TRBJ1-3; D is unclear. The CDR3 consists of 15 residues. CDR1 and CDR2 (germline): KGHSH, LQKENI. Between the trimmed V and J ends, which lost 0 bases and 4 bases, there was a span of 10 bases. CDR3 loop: CASSPPLRPGNTIYF. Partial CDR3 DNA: TGTGCCAGCTCACCACCGTTGCGGCCGGGAAACACC.

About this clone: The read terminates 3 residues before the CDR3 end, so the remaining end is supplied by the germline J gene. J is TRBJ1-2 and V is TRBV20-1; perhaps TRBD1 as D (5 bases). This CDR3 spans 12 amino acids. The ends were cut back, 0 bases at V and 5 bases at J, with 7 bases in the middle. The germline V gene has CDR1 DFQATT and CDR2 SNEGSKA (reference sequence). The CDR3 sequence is CSARDEGYGYTF. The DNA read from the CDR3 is TGCAGTGCTAGAGATGAGGGGTATGGC.

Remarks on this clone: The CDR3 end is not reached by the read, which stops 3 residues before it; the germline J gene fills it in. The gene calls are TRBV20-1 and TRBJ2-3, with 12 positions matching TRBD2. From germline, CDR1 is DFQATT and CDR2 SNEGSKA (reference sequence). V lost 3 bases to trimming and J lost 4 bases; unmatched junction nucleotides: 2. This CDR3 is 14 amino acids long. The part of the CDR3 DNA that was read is TGCAGTGCTAGTAGACTAGCGGGAGCAGATACG. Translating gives CSASRLAGADT. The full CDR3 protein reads CSASRLAGADTQYF.

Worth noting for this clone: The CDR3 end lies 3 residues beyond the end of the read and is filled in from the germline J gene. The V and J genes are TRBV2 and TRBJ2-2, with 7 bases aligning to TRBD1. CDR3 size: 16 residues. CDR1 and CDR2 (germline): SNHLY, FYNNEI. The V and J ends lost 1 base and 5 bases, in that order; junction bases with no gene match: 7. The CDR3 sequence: CASSEVRTGNTGELFF. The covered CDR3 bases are TGTGCCAGCAGTGAAGTACGGACAGGCAATACCGGGGAG.

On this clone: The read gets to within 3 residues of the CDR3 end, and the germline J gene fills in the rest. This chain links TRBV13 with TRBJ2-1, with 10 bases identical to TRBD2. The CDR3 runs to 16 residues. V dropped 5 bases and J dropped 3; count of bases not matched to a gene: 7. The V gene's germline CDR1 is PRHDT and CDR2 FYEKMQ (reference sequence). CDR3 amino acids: CASSPRTSGFYNEQFF. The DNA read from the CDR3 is TGTGCCAGCAGCCCCCGGACTAGCGGCTTCTACAATGAG.

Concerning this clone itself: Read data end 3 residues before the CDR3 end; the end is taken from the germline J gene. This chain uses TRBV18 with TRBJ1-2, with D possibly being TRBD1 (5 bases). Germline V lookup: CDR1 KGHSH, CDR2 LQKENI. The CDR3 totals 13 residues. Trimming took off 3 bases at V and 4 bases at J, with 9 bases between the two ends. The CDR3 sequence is CASSPGGGYGYTF. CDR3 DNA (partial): TGTGCCAGCTCACCCGGGGGGGGCTATGGC.

The sequenced part of the CDR3 DNA is TGTGCCAGCAGCTTAGGTGCGATTTACGAC. It encodes CASSLGAIYD. The CDR3 reads in full as CASSLGAIYDYTF. The chain recombines TRBV7-9 with TRBJ1-2; D not resolved. The read comes to an end 3 residues before the CDR3 does, leaving the germline J gene to fill in the end. The CDR3 totals 13 residues. The germline V gene encodes CDR1 SEHNR and CDR2 FQNEAQ (reference sequence).

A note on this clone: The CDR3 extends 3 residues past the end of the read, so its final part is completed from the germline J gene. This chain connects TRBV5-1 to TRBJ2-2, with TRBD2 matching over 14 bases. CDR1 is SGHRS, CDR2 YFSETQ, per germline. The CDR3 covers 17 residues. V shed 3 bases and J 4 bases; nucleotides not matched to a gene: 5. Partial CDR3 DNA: TGCGCCAGCAGCTCGGGACTAGCGGGAGTATCCACCGGGGAG. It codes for CASSSGLAGVSTGE. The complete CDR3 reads CASSSGLAGVSTGELFF.

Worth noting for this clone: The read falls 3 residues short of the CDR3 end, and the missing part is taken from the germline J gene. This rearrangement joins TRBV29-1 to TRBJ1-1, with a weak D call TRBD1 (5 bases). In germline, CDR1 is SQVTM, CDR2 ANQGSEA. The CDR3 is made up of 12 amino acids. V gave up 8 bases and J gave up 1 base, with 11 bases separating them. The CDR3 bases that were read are TGCAGCATAAGACAGACGAACACTGAA. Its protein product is CSIRQTNTE. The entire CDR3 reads CSIRQTNTEAFF.

The CDR3 is CASSESGSTYNEQFF. The covered CDR3 bases are TGTGCCAGCAGTGAGAGCGGGAGCACCTACAATGAG. This sequence joins TRBV2 and TRBJ2-1; 8 bases are a match to TRBD2. The DNA ends 3 residues before the CDR3 does, and the rest of the CDR3 is filled in from the germline J gene. In germline, CDR1 is SNHLY, CDR2 FYNNEI. The CDR3 has 15 amino acids. The ends lost 3 bases at V and 2 bases at J; junction bases unmatched: 3.

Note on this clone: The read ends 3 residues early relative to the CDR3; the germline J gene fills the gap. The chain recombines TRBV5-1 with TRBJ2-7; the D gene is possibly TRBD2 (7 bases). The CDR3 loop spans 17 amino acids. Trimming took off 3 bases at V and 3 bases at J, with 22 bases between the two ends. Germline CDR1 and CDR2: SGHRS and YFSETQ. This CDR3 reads CASSSVTKGGGLYEQYF. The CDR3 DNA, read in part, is TGCGCCAGCAGCTCGGTGACGAAGGGGGGGGGACTCTACGAG.

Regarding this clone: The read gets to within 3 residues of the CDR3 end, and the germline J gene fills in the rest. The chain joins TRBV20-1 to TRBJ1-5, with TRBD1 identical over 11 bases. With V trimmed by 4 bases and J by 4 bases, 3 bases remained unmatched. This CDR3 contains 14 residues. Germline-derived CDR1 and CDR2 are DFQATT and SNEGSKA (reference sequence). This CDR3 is CSATGQGANQPQHF. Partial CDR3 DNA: TGCAGTGCTACCGGACAGGGGGCGAATCAGCCC.

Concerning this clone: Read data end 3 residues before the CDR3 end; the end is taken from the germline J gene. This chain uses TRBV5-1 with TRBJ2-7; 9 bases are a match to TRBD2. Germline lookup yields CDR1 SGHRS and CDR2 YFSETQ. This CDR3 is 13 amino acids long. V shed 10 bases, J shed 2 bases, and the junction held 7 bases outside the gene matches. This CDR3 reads CAPPAGGTYEQYF. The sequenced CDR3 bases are TGCGCCCCCCCGGCGGGAGGGACCTACGAG.

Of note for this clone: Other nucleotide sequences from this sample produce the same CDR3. The CDR3 reads CSARYLAGAYEQYF. CDR3 DNA, as far as it was read: TGCAGTGCCAGGTACCTAGCGGGAGCCTACGAG. The chain recombines TRBV20-1 with TRBJ2-7; 10 bases are shared with TRBD2. The CDR3 end falls 3 residues outside the read, so it is completed with the germline J gene. The CDR3 loop spans 14 amino acids. Trimming cost V 6 bases and J 2 bases; bases outside gene matches: 7. CDR1 and CDR2 from the germline V gene are DFQATT and SNEGSKA (reference sequence).

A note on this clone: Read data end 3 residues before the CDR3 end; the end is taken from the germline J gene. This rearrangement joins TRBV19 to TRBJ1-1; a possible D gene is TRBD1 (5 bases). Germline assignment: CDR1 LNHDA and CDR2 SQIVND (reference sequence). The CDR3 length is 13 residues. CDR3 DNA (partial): TGTGCCAGTACGTGGGACTTTAGATCTCAA. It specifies CASTWDFRSQ. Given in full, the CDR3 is CASTWDFRSQAFF.

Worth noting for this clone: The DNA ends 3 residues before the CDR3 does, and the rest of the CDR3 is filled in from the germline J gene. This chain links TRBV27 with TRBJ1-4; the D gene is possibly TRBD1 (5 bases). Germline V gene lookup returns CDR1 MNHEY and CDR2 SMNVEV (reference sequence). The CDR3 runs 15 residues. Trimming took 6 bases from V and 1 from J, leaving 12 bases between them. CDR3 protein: CASSLRARTNEKLFF. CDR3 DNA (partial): TGTGCCAGCAGCCTCAGGGCGAGAACTAATGAAAAA.

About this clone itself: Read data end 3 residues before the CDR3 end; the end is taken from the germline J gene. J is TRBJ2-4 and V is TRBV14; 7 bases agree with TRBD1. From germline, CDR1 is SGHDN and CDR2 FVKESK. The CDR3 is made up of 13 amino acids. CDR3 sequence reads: CASSHFKGASQYF. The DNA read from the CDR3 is TGTGCCAGCAGCCACTTTAAGGGGGCTAGT.

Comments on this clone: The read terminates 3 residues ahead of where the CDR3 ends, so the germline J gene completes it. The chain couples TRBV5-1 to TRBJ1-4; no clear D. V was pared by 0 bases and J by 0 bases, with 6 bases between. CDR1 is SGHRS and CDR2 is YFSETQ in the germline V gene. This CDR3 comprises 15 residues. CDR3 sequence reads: CASSLEWPTNEKLFF. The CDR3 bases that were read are TGCGCCAGCAGCTTGGAGTGGCCAACTAATGAAAAA.

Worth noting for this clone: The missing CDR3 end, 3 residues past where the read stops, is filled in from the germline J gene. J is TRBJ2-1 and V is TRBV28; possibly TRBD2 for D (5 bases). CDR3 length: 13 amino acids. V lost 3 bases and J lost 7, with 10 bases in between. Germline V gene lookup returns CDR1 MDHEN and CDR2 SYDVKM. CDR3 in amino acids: CASSFGVMNEQFF. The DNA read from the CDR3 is TGTGCCAGCAGTTTCGGGGTGATGAATGAG.

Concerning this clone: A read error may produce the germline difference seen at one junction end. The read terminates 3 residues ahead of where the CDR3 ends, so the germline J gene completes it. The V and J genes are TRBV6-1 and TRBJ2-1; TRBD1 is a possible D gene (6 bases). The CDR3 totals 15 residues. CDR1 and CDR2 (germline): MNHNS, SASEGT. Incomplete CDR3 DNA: TGTGCCACCAGTGAACTTCGACAGGACTTCAATGAG. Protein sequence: CATSELRQDFNE. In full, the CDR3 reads CATSELRQDFNEQFF.

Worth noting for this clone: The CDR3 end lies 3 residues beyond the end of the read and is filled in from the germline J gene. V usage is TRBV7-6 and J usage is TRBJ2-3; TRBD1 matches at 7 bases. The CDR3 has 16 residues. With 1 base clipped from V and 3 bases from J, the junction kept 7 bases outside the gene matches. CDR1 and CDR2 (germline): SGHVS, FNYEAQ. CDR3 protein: CASSLEGGRVTDTQYF. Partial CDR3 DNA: TGTGCCAGCAGCTTAGAAGGGGGCAGGGTGACAGATACG.

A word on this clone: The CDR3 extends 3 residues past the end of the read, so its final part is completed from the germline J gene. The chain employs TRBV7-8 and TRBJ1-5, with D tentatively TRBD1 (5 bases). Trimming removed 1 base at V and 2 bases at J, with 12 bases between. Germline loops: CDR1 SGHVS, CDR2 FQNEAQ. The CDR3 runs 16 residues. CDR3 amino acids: CASSLEQVEGNQPQHF. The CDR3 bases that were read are TGTGCCAGCAGCTTAGAACAGGTTGAGGGCAATCAGCCC.

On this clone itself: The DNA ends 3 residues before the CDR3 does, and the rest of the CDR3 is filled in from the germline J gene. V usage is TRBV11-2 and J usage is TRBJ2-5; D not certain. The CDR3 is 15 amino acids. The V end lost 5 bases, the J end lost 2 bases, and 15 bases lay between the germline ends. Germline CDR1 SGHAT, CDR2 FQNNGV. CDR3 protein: CASSPGAAGQETQYF. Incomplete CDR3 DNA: TGTGCCAGCAGCCCAGGAGCAGCAGGACAAGAGACC.